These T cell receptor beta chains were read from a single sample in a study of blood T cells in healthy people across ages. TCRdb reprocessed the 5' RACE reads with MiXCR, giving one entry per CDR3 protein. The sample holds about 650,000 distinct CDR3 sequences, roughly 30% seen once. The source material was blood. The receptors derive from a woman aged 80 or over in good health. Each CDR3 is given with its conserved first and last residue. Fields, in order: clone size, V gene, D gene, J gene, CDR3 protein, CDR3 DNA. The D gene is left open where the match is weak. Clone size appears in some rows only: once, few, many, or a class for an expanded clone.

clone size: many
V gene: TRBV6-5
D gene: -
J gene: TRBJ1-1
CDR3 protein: CASKEGLNTEAFF
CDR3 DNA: TGTGCCAGCAAAGAGGGCTTGAACACTGAAGCTTTCTTT

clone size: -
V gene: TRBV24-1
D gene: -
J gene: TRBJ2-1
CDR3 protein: CATSVARGDEQFF
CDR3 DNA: TGTGCCACCAGTGTGGCCAGGGGCGATGAGCAGTTCTTC

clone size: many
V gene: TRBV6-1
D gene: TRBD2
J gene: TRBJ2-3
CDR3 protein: CASIWSGGASTDTQYF
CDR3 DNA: TGTGCCAGCATATGGAGCGGGGGGGCTAGCACAGATACGCAGTATTTT

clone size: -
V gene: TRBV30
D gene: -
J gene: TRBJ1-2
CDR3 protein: CAWRVGFSGPGYTF
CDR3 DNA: TGTGCCTGGAGGGTGGGATTCAGTGGGCCCGGCTACACCTTC

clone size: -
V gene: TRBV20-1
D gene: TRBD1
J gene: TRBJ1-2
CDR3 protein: CSATTGGHGYTF
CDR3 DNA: TGCAGTGCTACGACAGGGGGACATGGCTACACCTTC

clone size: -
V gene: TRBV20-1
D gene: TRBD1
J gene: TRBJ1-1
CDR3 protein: CSATPGQGATEAFF
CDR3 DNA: TGCAGTGCTACACCGGGACAGGGGGCCACTGAAGCTTTCTTT

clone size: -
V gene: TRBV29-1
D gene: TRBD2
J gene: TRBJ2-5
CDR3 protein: CSVAATSGRETQYF
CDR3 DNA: TGCAGCGTTGCCGCGACTAGCGGGAGGGAGACCCAGTACTTC

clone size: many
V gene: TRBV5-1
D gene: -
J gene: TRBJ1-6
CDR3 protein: CASSLGDMRGSPLHF
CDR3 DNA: TGCGCCAGCAGCCTTGGGGACATGAGGGGCTCACCCCTCCACTTT

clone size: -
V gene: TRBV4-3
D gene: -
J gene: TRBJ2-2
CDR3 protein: CASSHDFFTGELFF
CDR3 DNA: TGCGCCAGCAGCCACGACTTTTTCACCGGGGAGCTGTTTTTT

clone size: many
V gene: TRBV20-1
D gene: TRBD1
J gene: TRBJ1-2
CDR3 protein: CSARNPGQGNYGYTF
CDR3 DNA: TGCAGTGCTAGAAACCCAGGACAGGGTAACTATGGCTACACCTTC

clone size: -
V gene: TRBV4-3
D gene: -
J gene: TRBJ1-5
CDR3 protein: CASSLFRGSGQPQHF
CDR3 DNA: TGCGCCAGCAGCCTCTTCAGAGGGTCGGGTCAGCCCCAGCATTTT

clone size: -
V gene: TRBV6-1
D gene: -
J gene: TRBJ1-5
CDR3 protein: CASSEAQQQPQHF
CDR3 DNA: TGTGCCAGCAGTGAAGCGCAACAACAGCCCCAGCATTTT

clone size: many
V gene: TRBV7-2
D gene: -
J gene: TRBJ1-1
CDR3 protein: CASSRQGNTEAFF
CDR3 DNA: TGTGCCAGCAGCCGCCAGGGGAACACTGAAGCTTTCTTT

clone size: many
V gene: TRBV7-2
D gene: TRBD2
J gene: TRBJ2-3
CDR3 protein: CASSLRASGGSGGPDTQYF
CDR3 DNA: TGTGCCAGCAGCTTAAGGGCTAGCGGGGGATCGGGCGGACCAGATACGCAGTATTTT

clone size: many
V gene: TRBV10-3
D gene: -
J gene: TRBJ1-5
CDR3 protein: CAISVTDSNQPQHF
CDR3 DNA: TGTGCCATCAGTGTAACAGATAGCAATCAGCCCCAGCATTTT

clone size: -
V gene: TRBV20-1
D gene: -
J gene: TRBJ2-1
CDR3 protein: CSARVATLVDNEQFF
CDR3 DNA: TGCAGTGCTAGAGTGGCCACACTTGTGGACAATGAGCAGTTCTTC

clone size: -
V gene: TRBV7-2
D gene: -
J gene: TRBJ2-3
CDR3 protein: CASSSELTTQYF
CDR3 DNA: TGTGCCAGCAGCTCTGAATTGACGACGCAGTATTTT

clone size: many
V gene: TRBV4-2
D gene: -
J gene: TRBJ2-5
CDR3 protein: CASSPLLRGETQYF
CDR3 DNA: TGTGCCAGCAGCCCCCTTCTGCGGGGTGAGACCCAGTACTTC

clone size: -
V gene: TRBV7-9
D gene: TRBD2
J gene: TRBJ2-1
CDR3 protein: CASSFPLAGARPKTQFF
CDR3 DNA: TGTGCCAGTAGCTTCCCGCTAGCGGGGGCCCGCCCTAAGACCCAGTTCTTC

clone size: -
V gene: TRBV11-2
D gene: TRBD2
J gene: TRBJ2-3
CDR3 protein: CASSSGPGLAGGVTDTQYF
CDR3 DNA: TGTGCCAGCAGCTCCGGGCCGGGACTAGCGGGAGGAGTAACAGATACGCAGTATTTT

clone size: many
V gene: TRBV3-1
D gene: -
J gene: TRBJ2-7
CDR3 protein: CASSQGRTESYEQYF
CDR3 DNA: TGTGCCAGCAGCCAAGGTCGGACAGAGTCCTACGAGCAGTACTTC

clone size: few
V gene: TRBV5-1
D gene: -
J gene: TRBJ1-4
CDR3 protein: CASSLTVRKANEKLFF
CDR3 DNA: TGCGCCAGCAGCTTGACTGTACGCAAAGCTAATGAAAAACTGTTTTTT

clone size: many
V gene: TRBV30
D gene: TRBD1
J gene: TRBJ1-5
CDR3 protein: CAWSGTGDQPQHF
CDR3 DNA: TGTGCCTGGAGTGGGACAGGGGATCAGCCCCAGCATTTT

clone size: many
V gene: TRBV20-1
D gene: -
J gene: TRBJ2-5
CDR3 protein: CSATRQNQETQYF
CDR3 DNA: TGCAGTGCTACCCGACAAAACCAAGAGACCCAGTACTTC

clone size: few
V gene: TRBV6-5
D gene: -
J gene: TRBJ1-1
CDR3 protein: CASSPPEGRAFF
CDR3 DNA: TGTGCCAGCAGTCCGCCTGAGGGTCGCGCTTTCTTT

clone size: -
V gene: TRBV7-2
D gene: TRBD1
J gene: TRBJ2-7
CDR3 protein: CASRPPGTAYNEQYF
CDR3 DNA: TGTGCCAGCAGGCCTCCCGGGACAGCCTACAATGAGCAGTACTTC

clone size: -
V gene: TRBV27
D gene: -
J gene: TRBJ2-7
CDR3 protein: CASSFVGHEQYF
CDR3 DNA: TGTGCCAGCAGTTTCGTGGGCCACGAGCAGTACTTC

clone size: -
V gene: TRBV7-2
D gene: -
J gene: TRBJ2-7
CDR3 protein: CASSFDGSHYEQYF
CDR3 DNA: TGTGCCAGCAGCTTTGACGGCTCTCACTACGAGCAGTACTTC

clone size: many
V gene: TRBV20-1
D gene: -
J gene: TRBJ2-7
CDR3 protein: CSAARDGYSYEQYF
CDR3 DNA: TGCAGTGCTGCCCGGGACGGGTACTCCTACGAGCAGTACTTC

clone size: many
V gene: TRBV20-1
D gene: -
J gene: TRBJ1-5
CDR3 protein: CSAFLAGLSQPQHF
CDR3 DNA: TGCAGTGCCTTCCTCGCGGGTTTGTCTCAGCCCCAGCATTTT

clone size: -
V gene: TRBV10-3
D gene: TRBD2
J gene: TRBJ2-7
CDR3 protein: CAISDSGSYEQYF
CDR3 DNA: TGTGCCATCAGTGATAGCGGGAGTTACGAGCAGTACTTC

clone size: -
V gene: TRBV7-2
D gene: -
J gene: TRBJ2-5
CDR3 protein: CASSPQHPQETQYF
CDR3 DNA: TGTGCCAGCTCACCACAGCATCCACAAGAGACCCAGTACTTC

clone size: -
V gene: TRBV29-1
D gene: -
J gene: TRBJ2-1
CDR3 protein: CSVGGDNTKQFF
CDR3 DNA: TGCAGCGTTGGAGGGGACAACACCAAGCAGTTCTTC

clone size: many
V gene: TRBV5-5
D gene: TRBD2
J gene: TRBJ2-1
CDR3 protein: CASSLARASGGNEQFF
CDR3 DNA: TGTGCCAGCAGCTTGGCTAGGGCTAGCGGGGGCAATGAGCAGTTCTTC

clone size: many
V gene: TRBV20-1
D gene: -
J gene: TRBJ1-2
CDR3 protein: CSARTPSYGYTF
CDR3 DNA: TGCAGTGCTAGAACACCCAGTTATGGCTACACCTTC

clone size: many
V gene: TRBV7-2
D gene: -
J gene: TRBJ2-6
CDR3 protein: CASSLGGGVGANVLTF
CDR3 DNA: TGTGCCAGCAGCTTAGGGGGGGGCGTTGGGGCCAACGTCCTGACTTTC

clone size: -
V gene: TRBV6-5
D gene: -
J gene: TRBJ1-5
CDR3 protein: CASSRGTDQPQHF
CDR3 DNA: TGTGCCAGCAGCCGGGGCACGGATCAGCCCCAGCATTTT

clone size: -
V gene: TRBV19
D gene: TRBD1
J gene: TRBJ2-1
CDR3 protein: CASLGQGNNEQFF
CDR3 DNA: TGTGCCAGTTTGGGACAGGGGAACAATGAGCAGTTCTTC

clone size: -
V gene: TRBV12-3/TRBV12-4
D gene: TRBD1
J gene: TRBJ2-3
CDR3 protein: CASGGQGVKTDTQYF
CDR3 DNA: TGTGCCAGCGGAGGACAGGGAGTAAAGACAGATACGCAGTATTTT

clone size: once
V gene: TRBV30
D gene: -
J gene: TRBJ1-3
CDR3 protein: CAWGQGISGNTIYF
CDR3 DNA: TGTGCCTGGGGGCAGGGGATCTCTGGAAACACCATATATTTT

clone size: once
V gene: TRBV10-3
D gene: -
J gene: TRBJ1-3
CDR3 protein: CAILGVGGNTIYF
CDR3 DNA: TGTGCCATCCTTGGGGTGGGTGGAAACACCATATATTTT